These 11 T cell receptor beta chains were sequenced from one sample in a study of blood T cell repertoires in COVID-19. Profiling relied on immunoSEQ multiplex PCR, and the TCRdb table lists in-frame clones only, not all of them. The table shows approximately 50,000 clones, with 90% occurring only once. The sequenced sample was peripheral blood. The receptor source for this set is a man aged 40-49 years with acute or convalescent COVID-19.

The chain uses TRBV3-1 (or the pseudogene TRBV3-2) and TRBJ1-1; weak D call: TRBD1 (6 bases). Germline lookup yields CDR1 LGHDT and CDR2 YNNKEL (reference sequence). Between the trimmed V and J ends, which lost 6 bases and 2 bases, there was a span of 10 bases. The CDR3 sequence is 13 residues long. DNA for the CDR3: TGTGCCAGCAGTGCGGACAGAAACACTGAAGCTTTCTTT. It yields the protein CASSADRNTEAFF.

The chain carries TRBV30 and TRBJ2-7, with no clear D. V was shortened by 0 bases and J by 4 bases, with 4 bases between the two germline ends. CDR1 is GTSNPN, CDR2 SVGIG, per germline (reference sequence). This CDR3 comprises 11 residues. For the CDR3, the DNA is TGTGCCTGGAGTGTAGAGTACGAGCAGTACTTC. Protein: CAWSVEYEQYF.

The chain recombines TRBV7-9 with TRBJ1-1; D remains unclear. This CDR3 contains 17 residues. With 1 base removed from V and 3 bases from J, the gap between germline ends came to 18 bases. Germline V gene lookup returns CDR1 SEHNR and CDR2 FQNEAQ (reference sequence). The CDR3 DNA follows: TGTGCCAGCAGCTTAGAGTATCAGAGGGAAAGCGACACTGAAGCTTTCTTT. Protein: CASSLEYQRESDTEAFF.

This rearrangement joins TRBV4-3 to TRBJ1-5, with 9 bases that match TRBD1. The CDR3 length is 15 residues. CDR1 is LGHNA, CDR2 YSLEER, per germline. V lost 0 bases to trimming and J lost 5 bases; unmatched junction nucleotides: 2. The CDR3 coding sequence is TGCGCCAGCAGCCAAGAGGGGGACAGGGATCAGCCCCAGCATTTT. Translation: CASSQEGDRDQPQHF.

The chain carries TRBV5-1 and TRBJ2-7, with TRBD1 matching over 8 bases. The CDR3 runs 14 residues. The junction had 4 bases not matched to a gene; V was cut back by 3 bases and J by 2 bases. Per the germline V gene, CDR1 is SGHRS and CDR2 is YFSETQ. In DNA, the CDR3 is TGCGCCAGCAGCTGGGACAGGATAGCCTACGAGCAGTACTTC. Translating it yields CASSWDRIAYEQYF.

The chain uses TRBV6-1 and TRBJ1-1; the D is unclear. Per the germline V gene, CDR1 is MNHNS and CDR2 is SASEGT. Trimming removed 2 bases at V and 2 bases at J, with 9 bases between. The CDR3 covers 14 residues. The CDR3: CASSEIGGNTEAFF. The CDR3 DNA follows: TGTGCCAGCAGTGAAATCGGCGGAAACACTGAAGCTTTCTTT.

This clone was recorded once. The chain has TRBV27 and TRBJ2-7; TRBD1 matches 8 bases. Germline V lookup: CDR1 MNHEY, CDR2 SMNVEV (reference sequence). CDR3 size: 14 residues. With V trimmed by 6 bases and J by 5 bases, 9 bases remained unmatched. The CDR3: CASRTGVLRNEQYF. As DNA, the CDR3 is TGTGCCAGCAGGACAGGGGTTCTGAGAAACGAGCAGTACTTC.

The rearrangement uses TRBV2 and TRBJ1-1, with TRBD1 matching over 7 bases. The CDR3 is 14 residues long. In germline, CDR1 is SNHLY, CDR2 FYNNEI. Trimming at V came to 4 bases and at J to 4 bases, leaving 6 bases not matched to a gene. The CDR3 bases are TGTGCCAGCAGTGGACAGGGTGTGGTCACTGAAGCTTTCTTT. Translation: CASSGQGVVTEAFF.

V is TRBV6-5 and J is TRBJ2-2; 9 nucleotides match TRBD1. The germline gives CDR1 MNHEY, CDR2 SVGAGI. The CDR3 runs to 15 residues. Trimming took 7 bases from V and 3 from J; bases not matched to a gene: 6. The CDR3 DNA reads TGTGCCAGCACGCGAAGGACAGGGGACACCGGGGAGCTGTTTTTT. It encodes CASTRRTGDTGELFF.

The chain recombines TRBV11-3 with TRBJ2-5, with 11 nucleotides matching TRBD2. Germline loops: CDR1 SGHNT, CDR2 YENEEA. With 3 bases clipped from V and 4 bases from J, the junction kept 4 bases outside the gene matches. This CDR3 comprises 15 residues. In nucleotides, the CDR3 is TGTGCCAGCAGCTTTAGCGGGAGGGCCTTAGAGACCCAGTACTTC. It codes for CASSFSGRALETQYF.

The gene calls are TRBV11-2 and TRBJ2-5; 12 positions agree with TRBD1. CDR1 is SGHAT and CDR2 is FQNNGV in the germline V gene. With V trimmed by 4 bases and J by 4 bases, 7 bases remained unmatched. CDR3 length: 16 amino acids. CDR3 in DNA: TGTGCCAGCAGCTGGGCCCGGGACAGGGGGCGAGAGACCCAGTACTTC. Protein product: CASSWARDRGRETQYF.